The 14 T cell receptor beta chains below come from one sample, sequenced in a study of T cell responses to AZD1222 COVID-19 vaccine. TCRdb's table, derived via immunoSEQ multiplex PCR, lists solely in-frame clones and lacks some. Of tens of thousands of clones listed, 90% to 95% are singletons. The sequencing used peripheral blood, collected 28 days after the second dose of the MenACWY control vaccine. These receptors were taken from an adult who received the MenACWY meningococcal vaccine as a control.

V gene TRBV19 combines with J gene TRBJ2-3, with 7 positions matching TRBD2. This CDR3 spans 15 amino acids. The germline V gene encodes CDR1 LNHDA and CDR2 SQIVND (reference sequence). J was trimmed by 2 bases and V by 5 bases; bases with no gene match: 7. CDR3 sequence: CASSLASGITDTQYF. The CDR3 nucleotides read TGTGCCAGTAGTTTGGCTAGCGGAATCACAGATACGCAGTATTTT.

In DNA form, the CDR3 reads TGTGCCAGCAGTTACTCTAGGGTAACTAATGAAAAACTGTTTTTT. The encoded protein is CASSYSRVTNEKLFF. V gene TRBV6-6 combines with J gene TRBJ1-4; D uncertain. The V end was cut by 0 bases, the J end by 1 base, with 6 bases between. Germline CDR1 is MNHNY and CDR2 is SVGAGI (reference sequence). The CDR3 contains 15 residues.

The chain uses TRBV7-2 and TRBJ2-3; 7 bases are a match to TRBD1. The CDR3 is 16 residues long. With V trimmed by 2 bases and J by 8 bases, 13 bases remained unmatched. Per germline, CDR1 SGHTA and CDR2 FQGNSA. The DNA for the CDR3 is TGTGCCAGCAGCTTATCCGGGACAGCCGGATGGGTTACGCAGTATTTT. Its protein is CASSLSGTAGWVTQYF. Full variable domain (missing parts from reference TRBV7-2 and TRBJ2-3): GAGVSQSPSNKVTEKGKDVELRCDPISGHTALYWYRQSLGQGLEFLIYFQGNSAPDKSGLPSDRFSAERTGGSVSTLTIQRTQQEDSAVYLCASSLSGTAGWVTQYFGPGTRLTVL.

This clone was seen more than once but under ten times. The CDR3 DNA reads as TGTGCCAGCAGCACTGACTCGGCCTACGAGCAGTACTTC. The encoded protein is CASSTDSAYEQYF. The V call is TRBV5-4, the J call TRBJ2-7, with D unresolved. The germline V and J ends were trimmed by 4 bases and 2 bases, with 10 bases remaining between them. Germline V gives CDR1 SGHNT, CDR2 YYREEE (reference sequence). CDR3 length equals 13 residues.

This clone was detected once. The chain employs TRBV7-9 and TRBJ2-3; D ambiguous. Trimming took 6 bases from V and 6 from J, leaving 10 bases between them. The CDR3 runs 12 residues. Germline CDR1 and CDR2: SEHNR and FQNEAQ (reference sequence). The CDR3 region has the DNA TGTGCCAGCAGGAGTTTTCGGGATACGCAGTATTTT. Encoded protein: CASRSFRDTQYF.

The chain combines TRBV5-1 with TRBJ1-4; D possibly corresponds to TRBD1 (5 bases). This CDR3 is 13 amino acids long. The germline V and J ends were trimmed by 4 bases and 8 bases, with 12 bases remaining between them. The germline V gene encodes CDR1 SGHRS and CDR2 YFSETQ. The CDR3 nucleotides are TGCGCCAGCAGCGCAGGGACTAGGGAAAAACTGTTTTTT. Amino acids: CASSAGTREKLFF.

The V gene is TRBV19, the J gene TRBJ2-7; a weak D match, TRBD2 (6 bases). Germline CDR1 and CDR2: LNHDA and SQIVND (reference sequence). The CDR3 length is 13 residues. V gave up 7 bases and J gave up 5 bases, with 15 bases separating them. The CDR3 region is CASKARGSDEQYF. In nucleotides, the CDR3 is TGTGCCAGTAAGGCCCGGGGGTCCGACGAGCAGTACTTC.

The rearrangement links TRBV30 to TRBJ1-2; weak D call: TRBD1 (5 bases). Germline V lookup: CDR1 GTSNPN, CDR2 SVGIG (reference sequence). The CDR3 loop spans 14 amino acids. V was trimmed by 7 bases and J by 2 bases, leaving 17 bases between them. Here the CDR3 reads CASYRQSKNYGYTF. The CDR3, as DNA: TGTGCCTCCTACCGACAGTCGAAAAACTATGGCTACACCTTC.

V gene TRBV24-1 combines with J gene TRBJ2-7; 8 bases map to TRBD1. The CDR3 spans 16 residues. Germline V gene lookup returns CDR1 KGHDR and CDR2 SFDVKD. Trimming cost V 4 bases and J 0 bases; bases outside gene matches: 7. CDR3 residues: CATSDSGQGSSYEQYF. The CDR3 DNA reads TGTGCCACCAGTGACTCCGGACAGGGAAGCTCCTACGAGCAGTACTTC.

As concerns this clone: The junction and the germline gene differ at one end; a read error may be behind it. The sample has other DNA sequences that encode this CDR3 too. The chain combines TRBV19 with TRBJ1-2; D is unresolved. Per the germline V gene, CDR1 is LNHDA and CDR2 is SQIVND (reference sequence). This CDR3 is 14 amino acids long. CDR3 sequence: CASNKQGENYGYTF. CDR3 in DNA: TGTGCCAGTAACAAACAAGGAGAGAACTATGGCTACACCTTT.

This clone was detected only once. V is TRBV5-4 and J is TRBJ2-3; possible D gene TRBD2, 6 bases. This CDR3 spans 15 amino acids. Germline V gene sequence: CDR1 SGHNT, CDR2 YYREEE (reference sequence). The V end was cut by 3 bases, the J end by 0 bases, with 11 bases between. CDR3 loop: CASSSAGGSTDTQYF. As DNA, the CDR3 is TGTGCCAGCAGCTCAGCCGGGGGTAGCACAGATACGCAGTATTTT.

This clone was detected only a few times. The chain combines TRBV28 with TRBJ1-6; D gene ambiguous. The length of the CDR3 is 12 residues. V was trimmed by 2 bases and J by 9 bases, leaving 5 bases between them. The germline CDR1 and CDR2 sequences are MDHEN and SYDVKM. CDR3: CASSLAVSPLHF. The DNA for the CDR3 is TGTGCCAGCAGTTTAGCCGTTTCACCCCTCCACTTT.

Written as DNA, the CDR3 is TGTGCCAGCTCACCGTCGGGACGGTTGAACACTGAAGCTTTCTTT. Translation gives CASSPSGRLNTEAFF. This chain uses TRBV18 with TRBJ1-1, with D possibly matching TRBD1 (5 bases). CDR1 and CDR2 (germline): KGHSH, LQKENI. The V end lost 3 bases, the J end lost 0 bases, and 11 bases lay between the germline ends. The CDR3 loop spans 15 amino acids.

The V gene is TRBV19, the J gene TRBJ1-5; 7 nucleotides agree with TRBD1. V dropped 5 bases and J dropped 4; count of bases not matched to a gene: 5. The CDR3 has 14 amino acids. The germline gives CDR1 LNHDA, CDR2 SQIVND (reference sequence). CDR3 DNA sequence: TGTGCCAGTAGTGCGGGACAGAAAAATCAGCCCCAGCATTTT. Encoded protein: CASSAGQKNQPQHF.